The rows below give T cell receptor beta chains drawn from one sample of a study of blood T cell repertoires in COVID-19. The repertoire was sequenced with immunoSEQ multiplex PCR; TCRdb's copy has only in-frame clones and lacks some. The repertoire holds some 69,000 clones, with roughly 80% as singletons. The sample consisted of peripheral blood. The source of these receptors is a man aged 55 to 69 with acute or convalescent COVID-19. Each CDR3 is given with its conserved first and last residue. Each record gives: D gene, J gene, clone size, V gene, CDR3 protein, CDR3 DNA. The D gene is left open where the match is weak. Some rows have no size entry. The others give once, few or many, or a class for an expanded clone.

TRBD1 | TRBJ2-7 | . | TRBV25-1 | CASRDRVSGEQYF | TGTGCCAGCAGGGACAGGGTTTCGGGGGAGCAGTACTTC
TRBD2 | TRBJ2-5 | . | TRBV4-1 | CASSQLATSGGAETQYF | TGCGCCAGCAGCCAATTAGCTACTAGCGGGGGGGCAGAGACCCAGTACTTC
. | TRBJ1-2 | . | TRBV6-2/TRBV6-3 | CASSYRSGYGYTF | TGTGCCAGCAGTTACAGGTCGGGCTATGGCTACACCTTC
. | TRBJ2-3 | . | TRBV6-6 | CASKEDTQYF | TGTGCCAGCAAAGAGGATACGCAGTATTTT
TRBD1 | TRBJ2-1 | . | TRBV3-1/TRBV3-2 | CASSQDRGRQNEQFF | TGTGCCAGCAGCCAAGACAGGGGGCGCCAAAATGAGCAGTTCTTC
. | TRBJ2-2 | . | TRBV19 | CASKGHPINTGELFF | TGTGCCAGTAAGGGACACCCTATTAACACCGGGGAGCTGTTTTTT
TRBD1 | TRBJ1-2 | . | TRBV23-1 | CASSQSRQGAGYTF | TGCGCCAGCAGTCAATCTCGGCAGGGGGCAGGCTACACCTTC
TRBD2 | TRBJ2-3 | . | TRBV4-2 | CASSQDPTSEDGTDTQYF | TGTGCCAGCAGCCAAGACCCTACTAGCGAAGATGGCACAGATACGCAGTATTTT
. | TRBJ2-2 | . | TRBV27 | CASSPRGAGRRDTGELFF | TGTGCCAGCTCCCCTCGGGGTGCGGGGCGAAGGGACACCGGGGAGCTGTTTTTT
TRBD1 | TRBJ1-2 | . | TRBV4-1 | CASSRERDRAAARGYTF | TGCGCCAGCAGCCGAGAAAGAGACAGGGCGGCAGCGCGAGGCTACACCTTC
TRBD1 | TRBJ1-4 | . | TRBV7-9 | CASRSQGVQEKLFF | TGTGCCAGCAGATCACAGGGGGTTCAAGAAAAACTGTTTTTT
TRBD1 | TRBJ1-3 | . | TRBV5-1 | CASSLDQGDTIYF | TGCGCCAGCAGCTTGGACCAGGGGGACACCATATATTTT
TRBD1 | TRBJ1-2 | . | TRBV15 | CATSRRQGSMGYTF | TGTGCCACCAGCAGAAGACAGGGGTCTATGGGCTACACCTTC
TRBD1 | TRBJ1-5 | few | TRBV19 | CASNRQGGTGQPQHF | TGTGCCAGTAATCGACAGGGGGGTACAGGTCAGCCCCAGCATTTT
TRBD1 | TRBJ1-1 | few | TRBV25-1 | CASSPRKGATLTAEAFF | TGTGCCAGCAGCCCTAGAAAGGGGGCAACGCTAACCGCTGAAGCTTTCTTT
. | TRBJ1-4 | . | TRBV7-6 | CASSPEASATNEKLFF | TGTGCCAGCAGCCCAGAGGCAAGTGCAACTAATGAAAAACTGTTTTTT
. | TRBJ2-1 | . | TRBV6-5 | CASTLVGANEQFF | TGTGCCAGCACCTTAGTTGGGGCCAATGAGCAGTTCTTC
. | TRBJ1-3 | . | TRBV30 | CAWSGTRGNTIYF | TGTGCCTGGAGTGGGACACGGGGAAACACCATATATTTT
TRBD2 | TRBJ2-3 | . | TRBV6-4 | CASSESGGAHTQYF | TGTGCCAGCAGCGAGAGCGGGGGGGCTCATACGCAGTATTTT
. | TRBJ1-1 | . | TRBV7-2 | CASSTPTGKNTEAFF | TGTGCCAGCAGCACCCCAACAGGGAAGAACACTGAAGCTTTCTTT
. | TRBJ1-2 | . | TRBV27 | CASSLRAGWGFNYGYTF | TGTGCCAGCAGTTTACGGGCAGGGTGGGGATTTAACTATGGCTACACCTTC
. | TRBJ1-5 | few | TRBV3-1/TRBV3-2 | CASSLYYNNQPQHF | TGTGCCAGCAGCCTGTACTATAACAATCAGCCCCAGCATTTT
. | TRBJ1-1 | . | TRBV14 | CASRRHPNTEAFF | TGTGCCAGCAGGCGGCATCCGAACACTGAAGCTTTCTTT
. | TRBJ2-5 | few | TRBV7-9 | CASGGDIMGLRDQETQYF | TGTGCCAGCGGAGGTGATATTATGGGGTTGAGAGACCAAGAGACCCAGTACTTC
. | TRBJ1-1 | . | TRBV5-1 | CASSEQAQGSFAFF | TGCGCCAGCAGCGAACAGGCGCAGGGGTCGTTCGCTTTCTTT
. | TRBJ2-1 | few | TRBV6-2/TRBV6-3 | CASSTRVNEQFF | TGTGCCAGCAGTACCAGGGTCAATGAGCAGTTCTTC
. | TRBJ1-1 | . | TRBV6-5 | CASSFGGNTEAFF | TGTGCCAGCAGTTTCGGTGGGAACACTGAAGCTTTCTTT
TRBD1 | TRBJ2-5 | . | TRBV7-7 | CASSFGTGGMSGETQYF | TGTGCTAGCAGCTTCGGGACAGGGGGTATGAGTGGAGAGACCCAGTACTTC
TRBD1 | TRBJ1-5 | . | TRBV16 | CASKGQVDQPQHF | TGTGCCAGCAAGGGACAGGTCGATCAGCCCCAGCATTTT
TRBD2 | TRBJ2-1 | . | TRBV11-2 | CASSFSASGRITSYNEQFF | TGTGCCAGCAGCTTTTCGGCTAGCGGGCGGATTACGTCCTACAATGAGCAGTTCTTC
TRBD2 | TRBJ2-1 | . | TRBV7-3 | CASSRGLAVYNEQFF | TGTGCCAGCAGTAGGGGACTAGCGGTTTACAATGAGCAGTTCTTC
. | TRBJ1-2 | . | TRBV6-5 | CASSSSPGHTNYGYTF | TGTGCCAGCAGTTCATCTCCGGGACATACTAACTATGGCTACACCTTC
. | TRBJ1-1 | once | TRBV11-2 | CASSLERVRGTEAFF | TGTGCCAGCAGCTTAGAGCGGGTGCGGGGCACTGAAGCTTTCTTT
. | TRBJ1-5 | . | TRBV4-1 | CASSQGAGGRRQPQHF | TGCGCCAGCAGCCAAGGGGCCGGGGGGCGGCGGCAGCCCCAGCATTTT
. | TRBJ1-1 | . | TRBV4-2 | CASSQVLANTEAFF | TGTGCCAGCAGCCAAGTATTGGCAAACACTGAAGCTTTCTTT
. | TRBJ1-4 | few | TRBV12-3/TRBV12-4 | CASSRSEKLFF | TGTGCCAGCAGCCGGAGTGAAAAACTGTTTTTT
. | TRBJ2-7 | . | TRBV5-1 | CASSLVLGGKDYEQYF | TGCGCCAGCAGCTTGGTCCTGGGGGGTAAGGACTACGAGCAGTACTTC
. | TRBJ2-3 | . | TRBV7-3 | CASSLISGDTQYF | TGTGCCAGCAGCTTAATCAGTGGAGATACGCAGTATTTT
. | TRBJ1-1 | . | TRBV19 | CASSYPVGRGTTEAFF | TGTGCCAGTAGTTATCCTGTAGGCAGAGGTACCACTGAAGCTTTCTTT
TRBD1 | TRBJ2-7 | once | TRBV6-2/TRBV6-3 | CASSWPGTGAYEQYF | TGTGCCAGCAGTTGGCCCGGGACAGGGGCGTACGAGCAGTACTTC
. | TRBJ1-3 | . | TRBV27 | CASSSSGGGNTIYF | TGTGCCAGCAGTTCGTCGGGGGGAGGAAACACCATATATTTT
. | TRBJ2-2 | . | TRBV11-3 | CASSMVQGNTGELFF | TGTGCCAGCAGCATGGTGCAGGGGAACACCGGGGAGCTGTTTTTT
TRBD2 | TRBJ2-1 | . | TRBV5-6 | CASSFGGGLLAYNEQFF | TGTGCCAGCAGCTTCGGCGGGGGGTTACTCGCCTACAATGAGCAGTTCTTC
. | TRBJ1-1 | . | TRBV7-9 | CASSLTGRNTEAFF | TGTGCCAGCAGCTTAACGGGTCGGAACACTGAAGCTTTCTTT
. | TRBJ2-2 | . | TRBV10-2 | CASRDRQIPTGELFF | TGCGCCAGCAGGGACAGACAGATACCCACCGGGGAGCTGTTTTTT
. | TRBJ2-2 | . | TRBV14 | CARHDGELFF | TGTGCCAGACACGACGGGGAGCTGTTTTTT
. | TRBJ1-2 | . | TRBV19 | CASSPDSRNNYGYTF | TGTGCCAGTAGTCCAGACAGCAGAAATAACTATGGCTACACCTTC
. | TRBJ2-1 | few | TRBV30 | CAWSVQGEQFF | TGTGCCTGGAGTGTACAGGGTGAGCAGTTCTTC
. | TRBJ1-5 | . | TRBV7-2 | CASSLGQNQPQHF | TGTGCCAGCAGCTTAGGGCAGAATCAGCCCCAGCATTTT
. | TRBJ1-5 | . | TRBV19 | CASSILSQPQHF | TGTGCCAGTAGTATATTATCGCAGCCCCAGCATTTT
. | TRBJ1-5 | few | TRBV19 | CASRKREGNNQPQHF | TGTGCCAGTAGAAAAAGGGAGGGTAACAATCAGCCCCAGCATTTT
. | TRBJ1-2 | few | TRBV4-2 | CASSQGGQNYGYTF | TGTGCCAGCAGCCAAGGGGGACAAAACTATGGCTACACCTTC
. | TRBJ1-5 | . | TRBV2 | CASKEGRQPQHF | TGTGCCAGCAAGGAGGGCAGACAGCCCCAGCATTTT
TRBD2 | TRBJ2-1 | . | TRBV6-2/TRBV6-3 | CASSPTIILAGGFRQFF | TGTGCCAGCAGCCCTACCATCATACTAGCGGGGGGATTTAGGCAGTTCTTC
. | TRBJ2-7 | . | TRBV11-3 | CASSSGHQNMGEQYF | TGTGCCAGCAGCTCGGGACACCAGAATATGGGGGAGCAGTACTTC